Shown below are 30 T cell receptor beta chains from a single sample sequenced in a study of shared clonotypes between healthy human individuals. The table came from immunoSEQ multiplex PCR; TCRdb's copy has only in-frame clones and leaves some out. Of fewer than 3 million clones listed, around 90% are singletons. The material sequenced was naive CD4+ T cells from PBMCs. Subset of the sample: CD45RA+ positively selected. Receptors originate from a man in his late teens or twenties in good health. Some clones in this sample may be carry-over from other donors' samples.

The CDR3 reads CAWSPGLAPQETQYF. Written as DNA, the CDR3 is TGTGCCTGGAGTCCGGGACTAGCTCCCCAAGAGACCCAGTACTTC. The chain carries TRBV30 and TRBJ2-5; 9 bases line up with TRBD2. This CDR3 spans 15 amino acids. Trimming removed 2 bases from V and 1 base from J; junction bases left unmatched: 5. The V gene's germline CDR1 is GTSNPN and CDR2 SVGIG (reference sequence).

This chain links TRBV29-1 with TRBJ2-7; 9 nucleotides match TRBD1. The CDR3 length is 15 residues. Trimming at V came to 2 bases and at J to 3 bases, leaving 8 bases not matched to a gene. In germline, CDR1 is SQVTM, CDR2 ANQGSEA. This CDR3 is CSVELPGQGYYEQYF. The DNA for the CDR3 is TGCAGCGTTGAACTACCGGGACAGGGTTACTACGAGCAGTACTTC.

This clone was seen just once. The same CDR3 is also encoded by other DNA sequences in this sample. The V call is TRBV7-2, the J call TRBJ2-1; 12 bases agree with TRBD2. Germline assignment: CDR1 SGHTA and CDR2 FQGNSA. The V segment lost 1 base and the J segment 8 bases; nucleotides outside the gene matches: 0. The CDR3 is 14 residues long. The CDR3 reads CASSLGLAGDEQFF. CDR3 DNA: TGTGCCAGCAGCTTAGGACTAGCGGGAGATGAGCAGTTCTTC.

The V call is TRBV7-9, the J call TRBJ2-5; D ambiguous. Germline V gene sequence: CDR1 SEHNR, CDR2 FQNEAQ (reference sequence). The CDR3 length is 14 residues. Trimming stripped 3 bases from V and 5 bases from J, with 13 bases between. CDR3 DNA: TGTGCCAGCAGCTTGGAGAGGCTAGTGGAGACCCAGTACTTC. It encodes CASSLERLVETQYF. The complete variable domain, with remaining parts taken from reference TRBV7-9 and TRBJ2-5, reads DTGVSQNPRHKITKRGQNVTFRCDPISEHNRLYWYRQTLGQGPEFLTYFQNEAQLEKSRLLSDRFSAERPKGSFSTLEIQRTEQGDSAMYLCASSLERLVETQYFGPGTRLLVL.

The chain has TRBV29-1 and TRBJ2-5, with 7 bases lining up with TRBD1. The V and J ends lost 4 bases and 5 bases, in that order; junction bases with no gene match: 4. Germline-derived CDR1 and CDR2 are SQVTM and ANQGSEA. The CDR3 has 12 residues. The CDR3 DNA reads TGCAGCGTTGGATCGACAGGGGAGACCCAGTACTTC. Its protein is CSVGSTGETQYF.

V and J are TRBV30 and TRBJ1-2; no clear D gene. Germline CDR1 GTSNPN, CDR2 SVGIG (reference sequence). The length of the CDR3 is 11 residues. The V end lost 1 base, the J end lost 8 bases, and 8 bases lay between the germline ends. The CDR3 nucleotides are TGTGCCTGGAGTGGAAGTTACGGCTACACCTTC. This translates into CAWSGSYGYTF. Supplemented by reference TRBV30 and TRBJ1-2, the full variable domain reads SQTIHQWPATLVQPVGSPLSLECTVEGTSNPNLYWYRQAAGRGLQLLFYSVGIGQISSEVPQNLSASRPQDRQFILSSKKLLLSDSGFYLCAWSGSYGYTFGSGTRLTVV.

This CDR3 reads CASSLLGGNYEQYF. CDR3 DNA: TGTGCCAGCAGTTTATTAGGGGGAAACTACGAGCAGTACTTC. The chain recombines TRBV27 with TRBJ2-7, with a possible D match to TRBD1 (6 bases). V dropped 1 base and J dropped 3 bases, with 10 bases sitting between them. CDR1 is MNHEY, CDR2 SMNVEV, per germline (reference sequence). This CDR3 is 14 amino acids long.

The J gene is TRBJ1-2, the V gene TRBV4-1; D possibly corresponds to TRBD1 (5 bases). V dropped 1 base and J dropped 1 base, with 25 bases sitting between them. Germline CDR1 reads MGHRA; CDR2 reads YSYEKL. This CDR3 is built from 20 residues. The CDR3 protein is CASSQGRLGTGASYNYGYTF. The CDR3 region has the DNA TGCGCCAGCAGCCAAGGGCGGCTGGGCACAGGTGCTTCTTATAACTATGGCTACACCTTC.

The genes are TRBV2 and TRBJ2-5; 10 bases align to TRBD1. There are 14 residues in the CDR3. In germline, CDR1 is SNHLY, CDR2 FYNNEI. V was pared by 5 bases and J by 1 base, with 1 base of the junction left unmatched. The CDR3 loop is CASSWDRGQETQYF. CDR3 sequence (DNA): TGTGCCAGCAGTTGGGACAGGGGCCAAGAGACCCAGTACTTC.

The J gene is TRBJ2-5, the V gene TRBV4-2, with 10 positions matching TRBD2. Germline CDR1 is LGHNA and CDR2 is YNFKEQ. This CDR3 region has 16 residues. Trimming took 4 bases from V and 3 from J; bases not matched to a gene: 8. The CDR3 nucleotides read TGTGCCAGCAGCCGATCAAGCGGGAGGGCCGAAGAGACCCAGTACTTC. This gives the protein CASSRSSGRAEETQYF.

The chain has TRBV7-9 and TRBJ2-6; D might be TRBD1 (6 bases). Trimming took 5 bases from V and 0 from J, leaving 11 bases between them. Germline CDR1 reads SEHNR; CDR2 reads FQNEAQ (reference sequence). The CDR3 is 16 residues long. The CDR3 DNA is TGTGCCAGCAGCCCACTGGACAGCTCTGGGGCCAACGTCCTGACTTTC. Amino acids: CASSPLDSSGANVLTF.

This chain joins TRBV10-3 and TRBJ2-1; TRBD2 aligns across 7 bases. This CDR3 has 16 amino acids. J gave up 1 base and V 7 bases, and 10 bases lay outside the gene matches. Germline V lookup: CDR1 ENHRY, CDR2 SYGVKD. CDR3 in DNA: TGTGCCATCAATGGCCGGGGAGGGCCGTCCTACAATGAGCAGTTCTTC. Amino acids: CAINGRGGPSYNEQFF.

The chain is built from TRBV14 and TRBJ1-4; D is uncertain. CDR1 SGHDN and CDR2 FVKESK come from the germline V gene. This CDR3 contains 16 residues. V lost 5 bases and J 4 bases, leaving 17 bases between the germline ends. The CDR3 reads CASSYKQGKNNEKLFF. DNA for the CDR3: TGTGCCAGCAGCTACAAGCAAGGGAAGAATAATGAAAAACTGTTTTTT.

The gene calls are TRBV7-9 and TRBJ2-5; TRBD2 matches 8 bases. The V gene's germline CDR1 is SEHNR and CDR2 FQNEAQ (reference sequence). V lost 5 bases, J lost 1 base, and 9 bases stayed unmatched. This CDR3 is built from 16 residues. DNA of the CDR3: TGTGCCAGCAGCCCCCGGGCGGGGGGACTCCAAGAGACCCAGTACTTC. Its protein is CASSPRAGGLQETQYF.

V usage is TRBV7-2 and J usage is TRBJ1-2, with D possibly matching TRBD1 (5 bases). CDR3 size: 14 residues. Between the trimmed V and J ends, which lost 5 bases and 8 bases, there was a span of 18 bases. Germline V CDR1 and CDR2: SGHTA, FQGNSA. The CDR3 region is CASSPVWGGGGYTF. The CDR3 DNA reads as TGTGCCAGCAGCCCTGTCTGGGGGGGAGGAGGCTACACCTTC.

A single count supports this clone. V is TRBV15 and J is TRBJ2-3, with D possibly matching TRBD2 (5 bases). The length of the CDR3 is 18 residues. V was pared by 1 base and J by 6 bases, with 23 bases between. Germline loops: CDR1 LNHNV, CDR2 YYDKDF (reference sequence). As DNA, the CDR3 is TGTGCCACCAGCAGAGCCGGATTTAGACTATCCGCCGGGGATACGCAGTATTTT. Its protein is CATSRAGFRLSAGDTQYF.

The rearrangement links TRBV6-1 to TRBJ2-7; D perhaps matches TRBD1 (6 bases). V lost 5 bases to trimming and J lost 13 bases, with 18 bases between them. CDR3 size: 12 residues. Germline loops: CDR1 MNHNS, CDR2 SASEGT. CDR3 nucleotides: TGTGCCAGCAGTTTTCTTGACAGGCCTCCATACTTC. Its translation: CASSFLDRPPYF.

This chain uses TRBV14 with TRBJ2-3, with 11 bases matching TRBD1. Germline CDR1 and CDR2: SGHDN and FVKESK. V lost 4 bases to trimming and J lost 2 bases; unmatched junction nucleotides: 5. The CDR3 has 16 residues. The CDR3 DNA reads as TGTGCCAGCAGCCCGGACAGGGGGCAAGTCACAGATACGCAGTATTTT. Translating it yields CASSPDRGQVTDTQYF.

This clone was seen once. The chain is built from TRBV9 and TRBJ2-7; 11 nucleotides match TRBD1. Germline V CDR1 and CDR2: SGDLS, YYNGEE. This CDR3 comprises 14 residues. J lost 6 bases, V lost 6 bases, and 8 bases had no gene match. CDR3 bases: TGTGCCAGCAAACGAGGGACAGGGGGTTCCGAGCAGTACTTC. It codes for CASKRGTGGSEQYF.

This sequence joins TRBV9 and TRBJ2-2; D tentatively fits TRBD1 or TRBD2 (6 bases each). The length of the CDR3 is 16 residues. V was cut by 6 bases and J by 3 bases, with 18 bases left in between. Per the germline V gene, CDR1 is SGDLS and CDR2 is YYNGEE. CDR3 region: CASNKRGALDTGELFF. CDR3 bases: TGTGCCAGCAACAAAAGGGGGGCCCTCGACACCGGGGAGCTGTTTTTT.

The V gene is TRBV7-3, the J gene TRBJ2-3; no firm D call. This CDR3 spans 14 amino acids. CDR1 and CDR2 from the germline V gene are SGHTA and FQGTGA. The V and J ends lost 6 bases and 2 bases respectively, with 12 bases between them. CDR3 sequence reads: CASSPVRNTDTQYF. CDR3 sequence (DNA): TGTGCCAGCAGTCCCGTCCGAAACACAGATACGCAGTATTTT.

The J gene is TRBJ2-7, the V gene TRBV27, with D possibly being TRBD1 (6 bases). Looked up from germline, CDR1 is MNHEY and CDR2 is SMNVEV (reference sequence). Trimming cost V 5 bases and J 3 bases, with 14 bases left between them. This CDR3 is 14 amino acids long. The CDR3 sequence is CASSPGTRNYEQYF. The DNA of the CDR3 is TGTGCCAGCAGTCCAGGGACAAGGAACTACGAGCAGTACTTC.

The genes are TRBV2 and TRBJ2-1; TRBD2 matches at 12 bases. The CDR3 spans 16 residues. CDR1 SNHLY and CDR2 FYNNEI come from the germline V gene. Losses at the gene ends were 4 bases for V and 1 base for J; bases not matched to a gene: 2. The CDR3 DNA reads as TGTGCCAGCAGTGGGGGACTAGCGGGTTCCTACAATGAGCAGTTCTTC. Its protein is CASSGGLAGSYNEQFF.

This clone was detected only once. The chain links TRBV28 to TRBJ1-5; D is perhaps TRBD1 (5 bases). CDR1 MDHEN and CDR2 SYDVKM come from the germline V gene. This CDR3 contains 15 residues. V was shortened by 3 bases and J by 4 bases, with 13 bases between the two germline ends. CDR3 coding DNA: TGTGCCAGCAGTTTGGGGAGAGCAGGGAATCAGCCCCAGCATTTT. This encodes CASSLGRAGNQPQHF. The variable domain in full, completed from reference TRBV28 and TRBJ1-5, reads DVKVTQSSRYLVKRTGEKVFLECVQDMDHENMFWYRQDPGLGLRLIYFSYDVKMKEKGDIPEGYSVSREKKERFSLILESASTNQTSMYLCASSLGRAGNQPQHFGDGTRLSIL.

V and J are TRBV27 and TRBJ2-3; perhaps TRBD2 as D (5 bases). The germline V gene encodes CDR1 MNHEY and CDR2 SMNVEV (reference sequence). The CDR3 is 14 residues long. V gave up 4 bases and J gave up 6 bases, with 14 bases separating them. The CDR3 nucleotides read TGTGCCAGCAGTTCGGCTCTAGCTCAGGATACGCAGTATTTT. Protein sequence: CASSSALAQDTQYF.

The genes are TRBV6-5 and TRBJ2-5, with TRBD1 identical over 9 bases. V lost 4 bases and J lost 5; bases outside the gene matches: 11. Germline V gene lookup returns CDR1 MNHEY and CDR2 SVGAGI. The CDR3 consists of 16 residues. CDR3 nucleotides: TGTGCCAGCAGTTTCCGCCTACAGGGGGCGCGGGAGACCCAGTACTTC. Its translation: CASSFRLQGARETQYF.

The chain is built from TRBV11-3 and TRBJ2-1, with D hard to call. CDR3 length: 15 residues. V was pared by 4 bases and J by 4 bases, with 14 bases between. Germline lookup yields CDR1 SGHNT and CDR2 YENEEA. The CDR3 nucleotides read TGTGCCAGCAGCTCCCCTCGCGGCAATTACAATGAGCAGTTCTTC. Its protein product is CASSSPRGNYNEQFF.

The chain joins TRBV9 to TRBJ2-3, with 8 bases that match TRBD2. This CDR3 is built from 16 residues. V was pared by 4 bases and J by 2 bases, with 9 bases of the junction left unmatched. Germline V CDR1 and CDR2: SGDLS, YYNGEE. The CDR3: CASSLDVAGLTDTQYF. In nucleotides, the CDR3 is TGTGCCAGCAGCCTAGACGTAGCGGGGCTCACAGATACGCAGTATTTT. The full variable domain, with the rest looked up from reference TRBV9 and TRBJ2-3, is DSGVTQTPKHLITATGQRVTLRCSPRSGDLSVYWYQQSLDQGLQFLIQYYNGEERAKGNILERFSAQQFPDLHSELNLSSLELGDSALYFCASSLDVAGLTDTQYFGPGTRLTVL.

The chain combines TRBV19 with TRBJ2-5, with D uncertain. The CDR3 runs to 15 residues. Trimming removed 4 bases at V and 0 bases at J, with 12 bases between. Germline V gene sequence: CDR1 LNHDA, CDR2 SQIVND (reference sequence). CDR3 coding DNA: TGTGCCAGTAGTACCAATATCAGGAACCAAGAGACCCAGTACTTC. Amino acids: CASSTNIRNQETQYF.

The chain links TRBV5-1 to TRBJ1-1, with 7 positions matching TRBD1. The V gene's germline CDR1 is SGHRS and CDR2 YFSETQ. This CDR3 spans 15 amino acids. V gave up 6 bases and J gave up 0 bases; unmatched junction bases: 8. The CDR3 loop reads CASTRDRTMNTEAFF. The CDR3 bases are TGCGCCAGCACCCGGGACAGAACAATGAACACTGAAGCTTTCTTT.